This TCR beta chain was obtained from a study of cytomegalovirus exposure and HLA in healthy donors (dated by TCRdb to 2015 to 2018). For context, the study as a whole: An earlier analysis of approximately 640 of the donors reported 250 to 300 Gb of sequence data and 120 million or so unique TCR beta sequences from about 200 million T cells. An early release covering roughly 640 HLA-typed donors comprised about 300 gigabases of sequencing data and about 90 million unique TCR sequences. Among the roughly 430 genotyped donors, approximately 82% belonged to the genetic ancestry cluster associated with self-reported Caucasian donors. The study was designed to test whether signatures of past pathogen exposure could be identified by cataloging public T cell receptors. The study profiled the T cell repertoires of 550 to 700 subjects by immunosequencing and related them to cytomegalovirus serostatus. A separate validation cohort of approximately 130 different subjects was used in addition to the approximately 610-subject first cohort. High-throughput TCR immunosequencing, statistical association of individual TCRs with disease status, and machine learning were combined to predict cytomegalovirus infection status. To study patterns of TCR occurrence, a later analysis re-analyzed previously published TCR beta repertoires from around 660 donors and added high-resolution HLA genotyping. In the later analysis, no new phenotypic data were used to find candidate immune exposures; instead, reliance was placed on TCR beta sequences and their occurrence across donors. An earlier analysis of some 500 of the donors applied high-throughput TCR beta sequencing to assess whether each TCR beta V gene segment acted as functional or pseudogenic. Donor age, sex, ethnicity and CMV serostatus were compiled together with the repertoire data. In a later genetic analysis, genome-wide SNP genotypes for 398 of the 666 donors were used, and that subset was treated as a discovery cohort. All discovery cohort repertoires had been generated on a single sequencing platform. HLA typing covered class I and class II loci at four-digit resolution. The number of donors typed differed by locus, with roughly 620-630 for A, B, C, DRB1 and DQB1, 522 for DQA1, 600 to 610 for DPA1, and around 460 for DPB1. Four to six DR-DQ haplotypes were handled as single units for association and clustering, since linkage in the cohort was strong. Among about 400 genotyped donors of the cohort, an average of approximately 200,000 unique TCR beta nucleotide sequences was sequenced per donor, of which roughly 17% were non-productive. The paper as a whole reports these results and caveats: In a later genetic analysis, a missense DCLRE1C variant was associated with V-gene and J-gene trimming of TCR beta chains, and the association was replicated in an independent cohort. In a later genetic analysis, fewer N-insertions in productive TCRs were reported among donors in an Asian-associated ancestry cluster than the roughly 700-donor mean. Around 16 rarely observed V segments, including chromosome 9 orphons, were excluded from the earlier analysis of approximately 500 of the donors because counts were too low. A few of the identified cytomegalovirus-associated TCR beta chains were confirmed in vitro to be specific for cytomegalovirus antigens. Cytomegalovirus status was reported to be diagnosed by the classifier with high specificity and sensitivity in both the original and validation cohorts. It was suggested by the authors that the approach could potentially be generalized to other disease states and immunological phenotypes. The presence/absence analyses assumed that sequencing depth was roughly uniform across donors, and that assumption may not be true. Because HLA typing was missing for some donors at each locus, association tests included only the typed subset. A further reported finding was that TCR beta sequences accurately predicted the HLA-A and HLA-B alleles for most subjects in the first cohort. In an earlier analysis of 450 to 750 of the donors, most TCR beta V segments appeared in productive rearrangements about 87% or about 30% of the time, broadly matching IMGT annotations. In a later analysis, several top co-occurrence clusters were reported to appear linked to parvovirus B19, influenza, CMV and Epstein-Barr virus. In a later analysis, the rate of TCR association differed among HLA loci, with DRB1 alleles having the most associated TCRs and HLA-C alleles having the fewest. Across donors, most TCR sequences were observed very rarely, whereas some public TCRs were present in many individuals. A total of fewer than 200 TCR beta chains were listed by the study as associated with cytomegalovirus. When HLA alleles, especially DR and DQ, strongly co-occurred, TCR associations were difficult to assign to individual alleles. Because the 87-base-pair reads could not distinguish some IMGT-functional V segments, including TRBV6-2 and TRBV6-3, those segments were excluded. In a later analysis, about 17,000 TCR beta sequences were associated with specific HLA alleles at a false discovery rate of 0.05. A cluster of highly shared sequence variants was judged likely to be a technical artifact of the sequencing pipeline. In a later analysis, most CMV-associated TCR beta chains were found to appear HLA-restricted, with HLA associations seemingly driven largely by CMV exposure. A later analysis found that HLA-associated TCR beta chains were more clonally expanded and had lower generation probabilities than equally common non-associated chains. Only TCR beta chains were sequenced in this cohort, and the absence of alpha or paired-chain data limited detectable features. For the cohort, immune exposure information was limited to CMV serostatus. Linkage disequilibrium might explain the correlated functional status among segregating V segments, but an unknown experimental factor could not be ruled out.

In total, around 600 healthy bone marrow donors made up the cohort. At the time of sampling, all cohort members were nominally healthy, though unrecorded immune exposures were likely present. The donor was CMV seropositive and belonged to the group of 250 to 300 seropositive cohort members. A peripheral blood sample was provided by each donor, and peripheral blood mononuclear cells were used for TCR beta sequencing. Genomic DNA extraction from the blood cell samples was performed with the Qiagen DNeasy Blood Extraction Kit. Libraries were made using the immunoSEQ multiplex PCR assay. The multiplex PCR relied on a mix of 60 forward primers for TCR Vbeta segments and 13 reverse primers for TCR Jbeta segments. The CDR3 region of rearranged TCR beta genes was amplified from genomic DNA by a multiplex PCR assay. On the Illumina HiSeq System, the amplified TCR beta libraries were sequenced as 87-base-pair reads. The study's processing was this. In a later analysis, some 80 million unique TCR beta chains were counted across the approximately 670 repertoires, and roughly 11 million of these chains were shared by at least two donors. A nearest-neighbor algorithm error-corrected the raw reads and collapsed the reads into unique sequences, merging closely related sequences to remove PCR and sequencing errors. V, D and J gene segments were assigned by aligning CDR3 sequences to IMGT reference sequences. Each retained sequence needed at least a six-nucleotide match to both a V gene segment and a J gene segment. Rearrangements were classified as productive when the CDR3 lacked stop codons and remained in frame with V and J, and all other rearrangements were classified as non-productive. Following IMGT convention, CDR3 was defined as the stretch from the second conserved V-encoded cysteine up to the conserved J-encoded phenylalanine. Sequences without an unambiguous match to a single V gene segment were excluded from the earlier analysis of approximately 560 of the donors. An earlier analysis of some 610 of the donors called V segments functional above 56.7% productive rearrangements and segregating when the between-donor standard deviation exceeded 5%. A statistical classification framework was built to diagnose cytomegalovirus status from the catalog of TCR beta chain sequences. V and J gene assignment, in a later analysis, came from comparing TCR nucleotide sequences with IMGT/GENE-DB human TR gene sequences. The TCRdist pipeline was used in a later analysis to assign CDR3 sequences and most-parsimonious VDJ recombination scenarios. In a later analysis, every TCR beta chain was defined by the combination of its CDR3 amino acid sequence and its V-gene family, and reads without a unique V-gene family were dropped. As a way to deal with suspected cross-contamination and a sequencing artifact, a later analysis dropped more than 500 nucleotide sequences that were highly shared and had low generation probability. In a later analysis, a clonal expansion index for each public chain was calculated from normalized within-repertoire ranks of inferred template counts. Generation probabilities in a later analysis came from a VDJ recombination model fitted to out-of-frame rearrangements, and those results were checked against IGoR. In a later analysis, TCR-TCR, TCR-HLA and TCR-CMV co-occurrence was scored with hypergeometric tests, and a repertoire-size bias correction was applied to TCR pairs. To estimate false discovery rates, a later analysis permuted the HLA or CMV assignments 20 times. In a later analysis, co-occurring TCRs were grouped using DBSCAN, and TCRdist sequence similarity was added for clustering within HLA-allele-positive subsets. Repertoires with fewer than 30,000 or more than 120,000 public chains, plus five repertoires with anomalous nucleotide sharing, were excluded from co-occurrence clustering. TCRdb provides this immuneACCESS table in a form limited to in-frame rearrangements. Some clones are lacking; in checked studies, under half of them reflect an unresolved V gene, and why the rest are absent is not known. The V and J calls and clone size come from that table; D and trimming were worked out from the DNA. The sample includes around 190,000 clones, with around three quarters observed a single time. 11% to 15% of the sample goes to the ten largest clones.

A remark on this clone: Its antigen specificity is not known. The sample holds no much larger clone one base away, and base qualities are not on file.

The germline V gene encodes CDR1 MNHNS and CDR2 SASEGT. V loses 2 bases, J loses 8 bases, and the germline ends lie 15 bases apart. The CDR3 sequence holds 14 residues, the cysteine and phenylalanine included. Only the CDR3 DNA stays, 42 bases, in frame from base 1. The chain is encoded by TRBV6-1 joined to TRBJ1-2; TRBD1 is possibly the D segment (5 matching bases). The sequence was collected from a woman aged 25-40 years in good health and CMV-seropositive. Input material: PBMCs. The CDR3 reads CASSEHLRGEGYTF. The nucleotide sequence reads TGTGCCAGCAGTGAACACCTAAGGGGCGAGGGCTACACCTTC.